The following is a TCR beta chain sequence with its context. The data are from a study of T cell responses to AZD1222 COVID-19 vaccine. This table comes from immunoSEQ multiplex PCR, and its TCRdb copy is limited to in-frame clones, with some not included. The table lists 45,000 to 50,000 clones, 75% to 90% of them singletons. Germline values: CDR1 SEHNR, CDR2 FQNEAQ (reference sequence). V was shortened by 0 bases and J by 2 bases, with 11 bases between the two germline ends. The CDR3 contains 16 residues. This sequence joins TRBV7-9 and TRBJ1-3; D possibly corresponds to TRBD1 (5 bases). The receptor's source is an adult who received the AZD1222 COVID-19 vaccine. The starting material was peripheral blood, obtained 28 days after the second AZD1222 dose. CDR3 bases: TGTGCCAGCAGCTTAGCCTCGGGGCAGGCTGGAAACACCATATATTTT. Translated, it gives CASSLASGQAGNTIYF.